Listed here are 8 T cell receptor beta chains from one sample, sequenced in a study of blood T cell repertoires in COVID-19. TCRdb's table, derived via immunoSEQ multiplex PCR, lists solely in-frame clones and lacks some. The sample consists of 210,000 or so clones, 86% of them appearing once. Sequenced input: peripheral blood. These receptors all come from a woman aged 50 to 65 with acute or convalescent COVID-19.

The V gene is TRBV21-1, the J gene TRBJ2-7; TRBD2, as called in the table, went unchecked against the DNA. TRBV21-1 is marked as a pseudogene. The length of the CDR3 is 18 residues. The CDR3 DNA is TGTGCCAGCAGCAAAACCCTATCAGGGACTAGCGGAACCTACGAGCAGTACTTC. Residues: CASSKTLSGTSGTYEQYF.

The chain uses TRBV7-9 and TRBJ2-3, with 10 positions matching TRBD1. V was pared by 2 bases and J by 1 base, with 3 bases of the junction left unmatched. Germline CDR1 SEHNR, CDR2 FQNEAQ (reference sequence). The CDR3 covers 16 residues. The CDR3 here is CASSLWGTGGTDTQYF. CDR3 nucleotide sequence: TGTGCCAGCAGCTTATGGGGGACAGGGGGCACAGATACGCAGTATTTT.

The chain joins TRBV4-1 to TRBJ2-7; the match to TRBD2 covers 8 bases. The CDR3 runs to 17 residues. Trimming removed 4 bases from V and 1 base from J; junction bases left unmatched: 12. The germline gives CDR1 MGHRA, CDR2 YSYEKL. In DNA form, the CDR3 reads TGCGCCAGCAGCCTAAGCCCGACGCCGGGGGGGTCCTACGAGCAGTACTTC. Its protein is CASSLSPTPGGSYEQYF.

The V gene is TRBV10-2, the J gene TRBJ1-2, with 9 bases that match TRBD1. Losses at the gene ends were 3 bases for V and 4 bases for J; bases not matched to a gene: 6. The CDR3 covers 15 residues. Germline CDR1 and CDR2: WSHSY and SAAADI. The CDR3 nucleotides read TGCGCCAGCAGTGAACCGGGACAGGGTGGCTATGGCTACACCTTC. This translates into CASSEPGQGGYGYTF.

This chain uses TRBV6-6 with TRBJ1-2; 7 bases map to TRBD1. This CDR3 has 13 amino acids. V gave up 6 bases and J gave up 3 bases; unmatched junction bases: 4. Germline V CDR1 and CDR2: MNHNY, SVGAGI (reference sequence). This CDR3 reads CASRGQFDYGYTF. The CDR3 nucleotides read TGTGCCAGCAGGGGACAGTTTGACTATGGCTACACCTTC.

The chain carries TRBV7-7 and TRBJ2-5; D perhaps matches TRBD2 (5 bases). The length of the CDR3 is 14 residues. CDR1 SSHAT and CDR2 FNYEAQ come from the germline V gene (reference sequence). Trimming removed 4 bases at V and 5 bases at J, with 14 bases between. The CDR3, as DNA: TGTGCCAGCAGCTCCCGGGGATCTTGGGAGACCCAGTACTTC. It yields the protein CASSSRGSWETQYF.

The chain combines TRBV7-2 with TRBJ1-1, with unresolved D. Looked up from germline, CDR1 is SGHTA and CDR2 is FQGNSA. The CDR3 consists of 13 residues. V gave up 6 bases and J gave up 6 bases, with 14 bases separating them. This CDR3 reads CASRLERSSEAFF. CDR3 DNA: TGTGCCAGCAGGTTGGAGAGAAGCTCTGAAGCTTTCTTT. The full variable domain, its missing parts supplied by reference TRBV7-2 and TRBJ1-1, is GAGVSQSPSNKVTEKGKDVELRCDPISGHTALYWYRQSLGQGLEFLIYFQGNSAPDKSGLPSDRFSAERTGGSVSTLTIQRTQQEDSAVYLCASRLERSSEAFFGQGTRLTVV.

J is TRBJ2-7 and V is TRBV19; 7 nucleotides line up with TRBD2. Germline lookup yields CDR1 LNHDA and CDR2 SQIVND (reference sequence). The CDR3 loop spans 18 amino acids. V gave up 5 bases and J gave up 3 bases; unmatched junction bases: 19. The CDR3 coding sequence is TGTGCCAGTAGTCTCCGGGACTACAAAGCCCTTTACCGCTACGAGCAGTACTTC. Protein product: CASSLRDYKALYRYEQYF.